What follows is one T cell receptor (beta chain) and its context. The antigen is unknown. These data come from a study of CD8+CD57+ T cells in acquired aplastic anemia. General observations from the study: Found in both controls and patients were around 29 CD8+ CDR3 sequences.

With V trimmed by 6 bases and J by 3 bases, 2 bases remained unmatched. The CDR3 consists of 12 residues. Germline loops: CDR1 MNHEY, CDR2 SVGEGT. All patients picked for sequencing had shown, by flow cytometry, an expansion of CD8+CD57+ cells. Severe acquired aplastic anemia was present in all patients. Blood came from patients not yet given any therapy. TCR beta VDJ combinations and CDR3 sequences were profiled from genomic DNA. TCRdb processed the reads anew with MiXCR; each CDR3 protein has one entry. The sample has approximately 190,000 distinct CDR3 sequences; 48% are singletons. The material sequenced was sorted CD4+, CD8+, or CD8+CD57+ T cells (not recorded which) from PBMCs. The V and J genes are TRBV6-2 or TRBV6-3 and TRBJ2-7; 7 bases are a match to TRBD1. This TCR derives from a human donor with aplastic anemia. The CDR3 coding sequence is TGTGCCAGCAGGACAGGGCGCTACGAGCAGTACTTC. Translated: CASRTGRYEQYF.